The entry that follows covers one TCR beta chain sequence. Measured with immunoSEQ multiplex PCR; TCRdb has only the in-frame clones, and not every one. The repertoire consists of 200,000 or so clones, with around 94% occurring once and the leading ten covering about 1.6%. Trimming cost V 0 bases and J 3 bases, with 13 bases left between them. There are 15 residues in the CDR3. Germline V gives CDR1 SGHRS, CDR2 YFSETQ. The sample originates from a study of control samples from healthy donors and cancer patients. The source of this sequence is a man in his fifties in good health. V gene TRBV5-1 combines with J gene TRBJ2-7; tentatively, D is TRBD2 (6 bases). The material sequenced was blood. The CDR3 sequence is CASSLASGEYYEQYF. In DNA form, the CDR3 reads TGCGCCAGCAGCTTGGCTTCGGGGGAGTACTACGAGCAGTACTTC.